Presented here are 2 T cell receptor beta chains from one specimen sequenced in a study of blood T cell repertoires in COVID-19. The table came from immunoSEQ multiplex PCR; TCRdb's copy has only in-frame clones and leaves some out. The sample holds about 200,000 clones, approximately 84% seen once. The sample consisted of peripheral blood. The source of these receptors is a woman older than 75 with acute or convalescent COVID-19.

This rearrangement joins TRBV7-9 to TRBJ1-1; D call uncertain. Trimming took 2 bases from V and 4 from J, leaving 11 bases between them. CDR1 is SEHNR and CDR2 is FQNEAQ in the germline V gene (reference sequence). The CDR3 has 14 amino acids. The CDR3 loop reads CASSLLGQVTEAFF. The CDR3 DNA sequence: TGTGCCAGCAGCTTATTGGGCCAGGTCACTGAAGCTTTCTTT.

This chain uses TRBV12-5 with TRBJ2-5, with D perhaps TRBD1 (5 bases). With 2 bases removed from V and 5 bases from J, the gap between germline ends came to 9 bases. CDR1 and CDR2 from the germline V gene are LGHNT and FRNRAP. The CDR3 length is 13 residues. The CDR3 sequence is CASGLTGGETQYF. DNA of the CDR3: TGTGCTAGTGGTTTGACAGGCGGTGAGACCCAGTACTTC. Combining the CDR3 with reference TRBV12-5 and TRBJ2-5 gives the whole variable domain DARVTQTPRHKVTEMGQEVTMRCQPILGHNTVFWYRQTMMQGLELLAYFRNRAPLDDSGMPKDRFSAEMPDATLATLKIQPSEPRDSAVYFCASGLTGGETQYFGPGTRLLVL.